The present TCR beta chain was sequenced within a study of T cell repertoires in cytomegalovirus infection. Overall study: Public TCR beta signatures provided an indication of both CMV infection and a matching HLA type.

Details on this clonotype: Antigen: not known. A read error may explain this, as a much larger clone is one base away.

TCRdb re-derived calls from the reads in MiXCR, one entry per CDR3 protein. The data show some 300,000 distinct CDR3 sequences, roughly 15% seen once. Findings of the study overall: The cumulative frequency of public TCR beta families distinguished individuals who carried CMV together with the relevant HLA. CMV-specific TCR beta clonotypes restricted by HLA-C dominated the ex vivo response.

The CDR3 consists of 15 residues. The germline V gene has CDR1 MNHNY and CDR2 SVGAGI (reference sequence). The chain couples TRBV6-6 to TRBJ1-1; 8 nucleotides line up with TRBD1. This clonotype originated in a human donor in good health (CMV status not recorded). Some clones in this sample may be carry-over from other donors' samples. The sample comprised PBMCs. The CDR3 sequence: CVSSYSDRVDTEAFF. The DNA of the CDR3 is TGTGTCAGCAGTTACTCGGACAGGGTAGACACTGAAGCTTTCTTT.